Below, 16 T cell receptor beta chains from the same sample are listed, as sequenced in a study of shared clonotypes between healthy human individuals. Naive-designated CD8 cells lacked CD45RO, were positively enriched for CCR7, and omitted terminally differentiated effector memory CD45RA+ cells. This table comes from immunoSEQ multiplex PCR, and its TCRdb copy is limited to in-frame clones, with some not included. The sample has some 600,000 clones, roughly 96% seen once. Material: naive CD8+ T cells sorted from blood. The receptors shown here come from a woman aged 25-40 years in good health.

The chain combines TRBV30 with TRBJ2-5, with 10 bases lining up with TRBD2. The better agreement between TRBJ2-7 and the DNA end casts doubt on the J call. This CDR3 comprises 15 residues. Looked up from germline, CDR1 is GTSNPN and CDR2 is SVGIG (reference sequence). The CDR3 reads CAWSVASGRRYEQYF. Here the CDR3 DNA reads TGTGCCTGGAGTGTGGCTAGCGGGAGAAGATACGAGCAGTACTTC.

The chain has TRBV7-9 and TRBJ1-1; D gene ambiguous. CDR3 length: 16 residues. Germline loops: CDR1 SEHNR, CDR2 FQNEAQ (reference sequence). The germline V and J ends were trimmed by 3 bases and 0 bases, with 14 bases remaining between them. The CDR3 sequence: CASSFLPGNMNTEAFF. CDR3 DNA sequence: TGTGCCAGCAGCTTTCTGCCGGGGAATATGAACACTGAAGCTTTCTTT.

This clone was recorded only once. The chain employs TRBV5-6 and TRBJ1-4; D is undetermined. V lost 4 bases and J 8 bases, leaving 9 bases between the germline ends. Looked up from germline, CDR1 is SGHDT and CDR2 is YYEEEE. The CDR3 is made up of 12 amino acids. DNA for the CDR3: TGTGCCAGCAGCGTGGTTAGCGAAAAACTGTTTTTT. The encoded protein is CASSVVSEKLFF. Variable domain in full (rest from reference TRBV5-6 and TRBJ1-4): DAGVTQSPTHLIKTRGQQVTLRCSPKSGHDTVSWYQQALGQGPQFIFQYYEEEERQRGNFPDRFSGHQFPNYSSELNVNALLLGDSALYLCASSVVSEKLFFGSGTQLSVL.

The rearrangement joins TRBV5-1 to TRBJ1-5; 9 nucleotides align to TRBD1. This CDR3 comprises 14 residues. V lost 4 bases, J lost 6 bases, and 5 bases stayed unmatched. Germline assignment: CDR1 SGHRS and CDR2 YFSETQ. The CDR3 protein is CASSIGTGTQPQHF. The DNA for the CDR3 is TGCGCCAGCAGCATTGGGACAGGGACTCAGCCCCAGCATTTT.

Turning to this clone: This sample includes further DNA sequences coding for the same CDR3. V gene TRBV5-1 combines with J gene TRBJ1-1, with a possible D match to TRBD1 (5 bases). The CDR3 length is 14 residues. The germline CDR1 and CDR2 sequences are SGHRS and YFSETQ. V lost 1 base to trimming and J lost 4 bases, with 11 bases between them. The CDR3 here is CASSLWAGSTEAFF. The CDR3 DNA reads TGCGCCAGCAGCTTGTGGGCAGGGAGCACTGAAGCTTTCTTT.

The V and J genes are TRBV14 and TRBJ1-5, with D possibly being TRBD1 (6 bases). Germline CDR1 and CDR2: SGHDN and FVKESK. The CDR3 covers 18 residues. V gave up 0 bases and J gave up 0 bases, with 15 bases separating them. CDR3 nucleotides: TGTGCCAGCAGCCAAGATGGGGGCAGGGCCTATAGCAATCAGCCCCAGCATTTT. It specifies CASSQDGGRAYSNQPQHF.

The chain's CDR3 is CASSSYGDSEMEKLFF. The CDR3 DNA is TGTGCCAGCAGCTCCTACGGGGACAGTGAGATGGAAAAACTGTTTTTT. The chain joins TRBV2 to TRBJ1-4; 7 bases fit TRBD1. The CDR3 is 16 amino acids. Per the germline V gene, CDR1 is SNHLY and CDR2 is FYNNEI. V lost 6 bases to trimming and J lost 8 bases; unmatched junction nucleotides: 15.

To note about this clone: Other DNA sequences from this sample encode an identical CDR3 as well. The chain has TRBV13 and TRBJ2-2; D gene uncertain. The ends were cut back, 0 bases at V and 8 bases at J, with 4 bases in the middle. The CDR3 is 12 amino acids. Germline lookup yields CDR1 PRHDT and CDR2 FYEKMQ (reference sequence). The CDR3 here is CASSLGGGELFF. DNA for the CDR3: TGTGCCAGCAGCTTAGGCGGAGGGGAGCTGTTTTTT.

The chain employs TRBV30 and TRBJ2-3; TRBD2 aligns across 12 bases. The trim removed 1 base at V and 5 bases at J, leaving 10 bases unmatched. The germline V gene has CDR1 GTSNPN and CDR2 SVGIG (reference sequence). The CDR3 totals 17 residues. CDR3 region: CAWSEAGLAGSGDTQYF. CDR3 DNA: TGTGCCTGGAGTGAGGCCGGACTAGCGGGGTCGGGAGATACGCAGTATTTT. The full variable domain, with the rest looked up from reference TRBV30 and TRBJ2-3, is SQTIHQWPATLVQPVGSPLSLECTVEGTSNPNLYWYRQAAGRGLQLLFYSVGIGQISSEVPQNLSASRPQDRQFILSSKKLLLSDSGFYLCAWSEAGLAGSGDTQYFGPGTRLTVL.

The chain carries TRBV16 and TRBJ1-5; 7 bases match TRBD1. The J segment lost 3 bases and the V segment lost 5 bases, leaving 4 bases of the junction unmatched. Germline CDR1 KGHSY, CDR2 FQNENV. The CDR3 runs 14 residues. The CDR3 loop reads CASSDREDNQPQHF. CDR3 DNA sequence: TGTGCCAGCAGCGACAGGGAGGACAATCAGCCCCAGCATTTT.

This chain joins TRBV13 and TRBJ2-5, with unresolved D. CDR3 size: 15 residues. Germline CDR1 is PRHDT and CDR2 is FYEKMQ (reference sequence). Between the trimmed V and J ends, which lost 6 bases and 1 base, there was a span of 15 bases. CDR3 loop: CASSLRYGLQETQYF. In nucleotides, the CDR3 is TGTGCCAGCAGTCTTAGGTACGGGCTCCAAGAGACCCAGTACTTC.

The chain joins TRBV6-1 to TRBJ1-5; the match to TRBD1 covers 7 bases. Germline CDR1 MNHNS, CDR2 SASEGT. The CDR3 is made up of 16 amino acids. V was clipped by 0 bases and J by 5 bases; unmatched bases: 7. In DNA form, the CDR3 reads TGTGCCAGCAGTGAAGCCCCGCGGACAGGATATCAGCCCCAGCATTTT. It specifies CASSEAPRTGYQPQHF.

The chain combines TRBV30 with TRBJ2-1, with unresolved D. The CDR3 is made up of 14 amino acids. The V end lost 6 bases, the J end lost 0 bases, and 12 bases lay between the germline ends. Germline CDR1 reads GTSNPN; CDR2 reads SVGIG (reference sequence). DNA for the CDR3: TGTGCCTGCTTAGCTGCAAGCTCCTACAATGAGCAGTTCTTC. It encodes CACLAASSYNEQFF.

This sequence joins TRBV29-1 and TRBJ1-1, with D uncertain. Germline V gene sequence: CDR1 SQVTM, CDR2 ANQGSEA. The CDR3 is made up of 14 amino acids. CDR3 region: CRHYRGWNSTEAFF. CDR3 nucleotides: TGCAGACATTACCGAGGGTGGAATAGCACTGAAGCTTTCTTT.

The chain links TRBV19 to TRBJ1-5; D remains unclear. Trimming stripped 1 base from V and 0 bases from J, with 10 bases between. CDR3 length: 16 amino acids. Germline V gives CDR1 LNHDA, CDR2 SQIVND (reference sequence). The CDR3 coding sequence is TGTGCCAGTAGTATAGTGGCGGAATATAGCAATCAGCCCCAGCATTTT. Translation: CASSIVAEYSNQPQHF.

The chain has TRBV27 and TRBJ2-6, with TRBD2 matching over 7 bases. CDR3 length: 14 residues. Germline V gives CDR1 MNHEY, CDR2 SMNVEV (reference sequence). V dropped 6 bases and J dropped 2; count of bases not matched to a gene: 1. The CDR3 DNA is TGTGCCAGCAGGGGAGGGACTGGGGCCAACGTCCTGACTTTC. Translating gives CASRGGTGANVLTF.